This T cell receptor beta chain emerged from a study of human T cells and chemical hapten exposure. TCRdb re-analysed the RACE reads in MiXCR, keeping a single row per CDR3 protein. The data contain roughly 120,000 distinct CDR3 sequences, 9% to 14% of them singletons. V was trimmed by 5 bases and J by 4 bases, leaving 14 bases between them. This CDR3 is built from 14 residues. In regard to this clonotype: As yet, its antigen is unknown.

General study points: Counts of TCRs expanded at PT1 correlated positively with patch test score.

Time point in this sample: patch test 1, 2 weeks after DPC sensitization. The treatment denotes: therapeutic diphenylcyclopropenone sensitization with weekly scalp DPC. Patients had alopecia, were aged 18 to 70, and were not pregnant. This clonotype originated in a woman in her forties or fifties with alopecia areata. Some clones in this sample may be carry-over from other donors' samples. The source material was whole blood, sampled in connection with sensitization to the hapten diphenylcyclopropenone (DPC). The genes are TRBV12-3 or TRBV12-4 and TRBJ1-2; TRBD1 might be the D (6 bases). This CDR3 is CASSQGGQSYGYTF. The CDR3 bases are TGTGCCAGCAGTCAAGGGGGGCAGTCCTATGGCTACACCTTC.